This T cell receptor beta chain was sequenced for a study of shared clonotypes between healthy human individuals. Study results and caveats: Non-shared clonotypes were found to have lower generation probabilities than the clonotypes that were shared by all four of the sorted-subset donors.

CD45RO negativity and positive selection for CCR7 defined naive CD8 cells, a population that excluded terminally differentiated effector memory CD45RA+ cells. Donors, healthy HIV-negative adults, lacked recent acute infections or vaccinations. About this clone itself: Its antigen is unidentified.

Repertoires were generated with immunoSEQ multiplex PCR, while TCRdb's copy carries only in-frame clones and drops some. The data contain some 2.1 million clones, just over 90% of them singletons. The CDR3 spans 16 residues. Per germline, CDR1 SGDLS and CDR2 YYNGEE. J was trimmed by 2 bases and V by 4 bases; bases with no gene match: 6. This TCR derives from a man between 18 and 29 years old in good health. Some clones in this sample may be carry-over from other donors' samples. The J gene is TRBJ2-1, the V gene TRBV9; 10 bases are shared with TRBD2. Sequenced: naive CD8+ T cells from PBMCs. This CDR3 reads CASSPGLAPTYNEQFF. In nucleotides, the CDR3 is TGTGCCAGCAGCCCGGGACTAGCGCCCACCTACAATGAGCAGTTCTTC.